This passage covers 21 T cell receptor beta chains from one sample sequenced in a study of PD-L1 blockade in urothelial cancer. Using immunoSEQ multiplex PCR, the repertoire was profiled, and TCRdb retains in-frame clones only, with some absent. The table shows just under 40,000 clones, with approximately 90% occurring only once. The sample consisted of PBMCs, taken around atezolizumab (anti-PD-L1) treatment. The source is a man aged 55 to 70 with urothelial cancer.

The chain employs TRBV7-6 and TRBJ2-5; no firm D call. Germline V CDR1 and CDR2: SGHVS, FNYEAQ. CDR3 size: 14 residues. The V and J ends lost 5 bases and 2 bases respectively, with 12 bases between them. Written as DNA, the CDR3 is TGTGCCAGCAGCCCCCAACCGGGTCAAGAGACCCAGTACTTC. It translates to CASSPQPGQETQYF.

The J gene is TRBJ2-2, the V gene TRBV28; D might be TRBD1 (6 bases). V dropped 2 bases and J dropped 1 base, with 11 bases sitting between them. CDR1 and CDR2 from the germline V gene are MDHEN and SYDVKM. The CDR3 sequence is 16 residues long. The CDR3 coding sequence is TGTGCCAGCAGTTTAGTAATACAGGGGAACACCGGGGAGCTGTTTTTT. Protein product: CASSLVIQGNTGELFF.

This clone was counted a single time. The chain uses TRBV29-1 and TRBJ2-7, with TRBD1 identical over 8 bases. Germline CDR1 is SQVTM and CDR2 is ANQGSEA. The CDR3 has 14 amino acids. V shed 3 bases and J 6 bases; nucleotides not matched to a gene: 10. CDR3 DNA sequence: TGCAGCGTTGACCCAGGGGGCATCGGAGGCGAGCAGTACTTC. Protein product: CSVDPGGIGGEQYF.

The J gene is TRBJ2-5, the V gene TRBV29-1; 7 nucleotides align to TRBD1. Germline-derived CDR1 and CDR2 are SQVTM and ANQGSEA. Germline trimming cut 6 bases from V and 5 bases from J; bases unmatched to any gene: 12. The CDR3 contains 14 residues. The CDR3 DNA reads TGCAGCGTAGTCGGGACAGCCTCAGGGGAGACCCAGTACTTC. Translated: CSVVGTASGETQYF.

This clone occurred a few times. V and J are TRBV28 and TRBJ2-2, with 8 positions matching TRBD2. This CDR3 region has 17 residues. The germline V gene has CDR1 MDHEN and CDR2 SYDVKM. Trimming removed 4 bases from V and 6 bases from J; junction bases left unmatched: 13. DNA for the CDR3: TGTGCCAGCAGTTACCCCCCAGCGGGAGATTTCGCCGGGGAGCTGTTTTTT. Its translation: CASSYPPAGDFAGELFF.

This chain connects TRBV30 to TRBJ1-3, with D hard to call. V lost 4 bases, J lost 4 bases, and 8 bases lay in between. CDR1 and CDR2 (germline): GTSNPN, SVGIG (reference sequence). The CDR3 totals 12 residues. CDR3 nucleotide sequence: TGTGCCTGGAAAAGCCGGGGAAACACCATATATTTT. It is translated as CAWKSRGNTIYF.

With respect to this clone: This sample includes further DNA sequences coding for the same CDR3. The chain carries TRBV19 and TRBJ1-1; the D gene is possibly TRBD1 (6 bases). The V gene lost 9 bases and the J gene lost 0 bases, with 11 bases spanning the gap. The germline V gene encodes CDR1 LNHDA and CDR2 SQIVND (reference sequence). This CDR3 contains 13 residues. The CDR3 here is CASRGQLNTEAFF. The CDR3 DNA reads TGTGCCAGCCGGGGACAATTGAACACTGAAGCTTTCTTT.

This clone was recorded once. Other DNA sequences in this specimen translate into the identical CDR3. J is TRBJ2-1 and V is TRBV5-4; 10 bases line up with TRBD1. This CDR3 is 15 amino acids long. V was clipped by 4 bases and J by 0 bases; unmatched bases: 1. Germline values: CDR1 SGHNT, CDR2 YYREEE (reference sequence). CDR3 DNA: TGTGCCAGCAGCCGGGACAGGGGCTCCTACAATGAGCAGTTCTTC. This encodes CASSRDRGSYNEQFF.

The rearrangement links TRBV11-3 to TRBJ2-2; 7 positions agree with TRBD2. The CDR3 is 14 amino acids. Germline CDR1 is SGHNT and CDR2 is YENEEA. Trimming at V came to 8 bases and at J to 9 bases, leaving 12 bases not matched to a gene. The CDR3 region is CASSPGGYPRELFF. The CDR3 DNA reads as TGTGCCAGCTCCCCGGGGGGTTACCCCCGGGAGCTGTTTTTT.

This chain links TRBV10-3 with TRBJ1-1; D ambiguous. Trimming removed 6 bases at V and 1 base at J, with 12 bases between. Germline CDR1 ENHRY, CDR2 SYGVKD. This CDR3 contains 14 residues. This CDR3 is CAISQYSGNTEAFF. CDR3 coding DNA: TGTGCCATCAGCCAATATTCCGGGAACACTGAAGCTTTCTTT.

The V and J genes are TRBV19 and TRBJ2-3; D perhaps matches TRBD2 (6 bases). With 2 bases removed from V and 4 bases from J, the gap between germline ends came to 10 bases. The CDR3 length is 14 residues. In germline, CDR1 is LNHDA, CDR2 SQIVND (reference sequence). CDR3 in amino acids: CASSIRWEADTQYF. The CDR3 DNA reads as TGTGCCAGTAGTATACGTTGGGAGGCAGATACGCAGTATTTT.

Here the CDR3 DNA reads TGTGCCAGCAGCTCCGGGGGAGAGACCCAGTACTTC. Translating gives CASSSGGETQYF. This chain joins TRBV7-8 and TRBJ2-5; a possible D gene is TRBD2 (6 bases). CDR1 is SGHVS and CDR2 is FQNEAQ in the germline V gene. Deletions cut 4 bases from V and 4 bases from J, with 7 bases between. The CDR3 spans 12 residues. Filled out from reference TRBV7-8 and TRBJ2-5, the complete variable domain reads GAGVSQSPRYKVAKRGQDVALRCDPISGHVSLFWYQQALGQGPEFLTYFQNEAQLDKSGLPSDRFFAERPEGSVSTLKIQRTQQEDSAVYLCASSSGGETQYFGPGTRLLVL.

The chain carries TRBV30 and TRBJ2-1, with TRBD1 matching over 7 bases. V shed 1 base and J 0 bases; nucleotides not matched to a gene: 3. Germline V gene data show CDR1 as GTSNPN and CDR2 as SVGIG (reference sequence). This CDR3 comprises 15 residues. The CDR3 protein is CAWSGQGFSYNEQFF. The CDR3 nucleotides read TGTGCCTGGAGTGGACAGGGTTTCTCCTACAATGAGCAGTTCTTC.

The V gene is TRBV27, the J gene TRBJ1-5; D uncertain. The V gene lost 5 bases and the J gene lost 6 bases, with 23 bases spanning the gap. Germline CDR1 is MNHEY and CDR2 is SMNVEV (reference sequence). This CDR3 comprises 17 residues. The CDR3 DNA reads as TGTGCCAGCAGTCCCGCCGGGATTGGGTTATTAGGTCAGCCCCAGCATTTT. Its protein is CASSPAGIGLLGQPQHF.

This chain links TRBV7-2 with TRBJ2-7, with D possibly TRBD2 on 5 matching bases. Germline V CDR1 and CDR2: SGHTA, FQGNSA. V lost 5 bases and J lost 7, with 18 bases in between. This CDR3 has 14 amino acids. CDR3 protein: CASSPQGLAQEQYF. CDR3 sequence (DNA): TGTGCCAGCAGCCCCCAAGGACTTGCGCAGGAGCAGTACTTC.

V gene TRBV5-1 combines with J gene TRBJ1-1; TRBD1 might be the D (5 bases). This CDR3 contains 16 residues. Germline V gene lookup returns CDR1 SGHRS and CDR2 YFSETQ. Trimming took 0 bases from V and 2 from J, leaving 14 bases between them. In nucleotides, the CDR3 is TGCGCCAGCAGCTTGGCATTCGGACATACCAACACTGAAGCTTTCTTT. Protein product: CASSLAFGHTNTEAFF.

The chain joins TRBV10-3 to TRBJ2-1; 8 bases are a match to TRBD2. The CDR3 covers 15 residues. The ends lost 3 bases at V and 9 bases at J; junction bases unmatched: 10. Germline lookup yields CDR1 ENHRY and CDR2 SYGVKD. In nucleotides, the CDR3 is TGTGCCATCAGTGATATGAGCGGGAGAAGGATTGAGCAGTTCTTC. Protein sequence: CAISDMSGRRIEQFF.

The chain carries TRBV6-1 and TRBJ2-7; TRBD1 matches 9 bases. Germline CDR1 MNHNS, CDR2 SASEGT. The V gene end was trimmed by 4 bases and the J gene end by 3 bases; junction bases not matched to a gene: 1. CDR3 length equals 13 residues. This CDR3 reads CASSGDRDYEQYF. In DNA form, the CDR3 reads TGTGCCAGCAGTGGGGACAGGGACTACGAGCAGTACTTC.

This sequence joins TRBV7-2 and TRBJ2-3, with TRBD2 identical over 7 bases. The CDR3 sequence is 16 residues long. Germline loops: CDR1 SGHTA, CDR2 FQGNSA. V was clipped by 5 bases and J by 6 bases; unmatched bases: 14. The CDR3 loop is CASSLQIGGSVDTQYF. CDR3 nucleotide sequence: TGTGCCAGCAGCCTACAGATCGGCGGGAGTGTTGATACGCAGTATTTT. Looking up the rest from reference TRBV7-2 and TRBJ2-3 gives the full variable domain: GAGVSQSPSNKVTEKGKDVELRCDPISGHTALYWYRQSLGQGLEFLIYFQGNSAPDKSGLPSDRFSAERTGGSVSTLTIQRTQQEDSAVYLCASSLQIGGSVDTQYFGPGTRLTVL.

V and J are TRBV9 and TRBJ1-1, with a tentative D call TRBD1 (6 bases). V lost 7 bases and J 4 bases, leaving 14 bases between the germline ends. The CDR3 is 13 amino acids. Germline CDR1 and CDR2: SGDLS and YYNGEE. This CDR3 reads CASGKGGGTEAFF. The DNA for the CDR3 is TGTGCCAGCGGGAAGGGGGGGGGCACTGAAGCTTTCTTT. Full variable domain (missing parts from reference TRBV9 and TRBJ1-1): DSGVTQTPKHLITATGQRVTLRCSPRSGDLSVYWYQQSLDQGLQFLIQYYNGEERAKGNILERFSAQQFPDLHSELNLSSLELGDSALYFCASGKGGGTEAFFGQGTRLTVV.

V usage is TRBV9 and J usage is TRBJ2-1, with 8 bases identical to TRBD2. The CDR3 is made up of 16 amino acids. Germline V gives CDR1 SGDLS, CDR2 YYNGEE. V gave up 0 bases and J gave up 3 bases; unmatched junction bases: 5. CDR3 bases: TGTGCCAGCAGCGTAGCTGGCGGGGGGCACTACAATGAGCAGTTCTTC. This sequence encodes CASSVAGGGHYNEQFF.